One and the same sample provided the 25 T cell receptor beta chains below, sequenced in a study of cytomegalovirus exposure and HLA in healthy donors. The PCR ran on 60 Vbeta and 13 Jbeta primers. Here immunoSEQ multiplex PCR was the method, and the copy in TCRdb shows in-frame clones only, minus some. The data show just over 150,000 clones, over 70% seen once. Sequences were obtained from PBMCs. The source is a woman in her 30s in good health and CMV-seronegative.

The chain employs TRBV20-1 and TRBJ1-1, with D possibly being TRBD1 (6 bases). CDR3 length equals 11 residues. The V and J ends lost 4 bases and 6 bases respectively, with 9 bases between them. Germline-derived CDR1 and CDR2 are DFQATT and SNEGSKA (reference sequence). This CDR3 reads CSANRVSEAFF. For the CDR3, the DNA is TGCAGTGCTAACAGGGTTTCTGAAGCTTTCTTT.

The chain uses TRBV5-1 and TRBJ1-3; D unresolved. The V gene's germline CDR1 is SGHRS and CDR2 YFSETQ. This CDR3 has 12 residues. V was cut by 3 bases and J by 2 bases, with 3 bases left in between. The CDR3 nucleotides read TGCGCCAGCAGCTCAACTGGAAACACCATATATTTT. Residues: CASSSTGNTIYF.

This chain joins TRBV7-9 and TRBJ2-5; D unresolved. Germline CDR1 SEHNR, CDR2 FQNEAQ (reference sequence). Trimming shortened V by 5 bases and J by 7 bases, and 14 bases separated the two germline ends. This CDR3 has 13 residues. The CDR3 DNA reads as TGTGCCAGCAGCCCCATAGCCGGCGGGACCCAGTACTTC. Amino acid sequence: CASSPIAGGTQYF.

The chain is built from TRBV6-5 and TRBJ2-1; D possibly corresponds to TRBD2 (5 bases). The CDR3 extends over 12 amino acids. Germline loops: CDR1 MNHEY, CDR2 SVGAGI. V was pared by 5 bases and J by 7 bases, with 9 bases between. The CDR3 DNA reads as TGTGCCAGCAGTCCAACTAGAAATGAGCAGTTCTTC. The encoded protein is CASSPTRNEQFF.

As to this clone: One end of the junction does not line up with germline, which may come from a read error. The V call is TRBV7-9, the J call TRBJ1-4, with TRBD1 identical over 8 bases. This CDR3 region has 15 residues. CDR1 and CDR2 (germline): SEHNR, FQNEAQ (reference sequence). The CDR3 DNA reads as TGTTCCAGCAGCGTCGCCCAGGGGGCGACTGAAAAACTGTTTTTT. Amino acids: CSSSVAQGATEKLFF.

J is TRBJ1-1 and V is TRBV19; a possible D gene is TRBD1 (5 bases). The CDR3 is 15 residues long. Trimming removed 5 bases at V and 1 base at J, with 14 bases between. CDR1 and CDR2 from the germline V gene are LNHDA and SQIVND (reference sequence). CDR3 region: CASSSLGGANTEAFF. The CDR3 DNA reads TGTGCCAGTAGTTCCCTGGGGGGTGCGAACACTGAAGCTTTCTTT. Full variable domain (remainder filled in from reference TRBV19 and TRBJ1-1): DGGITQSPKYLFRKEGQNVTLSCEQNLNHDAMYWYRQDPGQGLRLIYYSQIVNDFQKGDIAEGYSVSREKKESFPLTVTSAQKNPTAFYLCASSSLGGANTEAFFGQGTRLTVV.

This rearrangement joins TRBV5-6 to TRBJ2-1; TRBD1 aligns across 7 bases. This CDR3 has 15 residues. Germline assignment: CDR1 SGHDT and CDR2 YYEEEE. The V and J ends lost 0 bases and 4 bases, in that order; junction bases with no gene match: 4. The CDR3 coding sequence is TGTGCCAGCAGCTTGGGTCAGGGGGTGTACAATGAGCAGTTCTTC. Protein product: CASSLGQGVYNEQFF.

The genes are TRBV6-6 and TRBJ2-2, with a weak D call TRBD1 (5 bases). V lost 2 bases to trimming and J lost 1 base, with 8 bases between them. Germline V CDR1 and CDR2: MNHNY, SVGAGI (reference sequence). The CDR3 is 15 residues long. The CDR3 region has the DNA TGTGCCAGCAGTTACGGGCAGGGGAACACCGGGGAGCTGTTTTTT. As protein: CASSYGQGNTGELFF.

The CDR3 nucleotides read TGTGCCAGCAGAGAGGACAGGAGCTCCTACGAGCAGTACTTC. Amino acid sequence: CASREDRSSYEQYF. The gene calls are TRBV6-5 and TRBJ2-7; 7 bases are a match to TRBD1. The CDR3 runs 14 residues. J gave up 0 bases and V 6 bases, and 5 bases lay outside the gene matches. Germline CDR1 MNHEY, CDR2 SVGAGI.

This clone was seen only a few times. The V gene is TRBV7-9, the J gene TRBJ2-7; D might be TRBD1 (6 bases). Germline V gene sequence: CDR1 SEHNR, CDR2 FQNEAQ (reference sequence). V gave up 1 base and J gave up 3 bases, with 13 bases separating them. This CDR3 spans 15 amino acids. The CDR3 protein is CASSLGTAAFYEQYF. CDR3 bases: TGTGCCAGCAGCTTAGGGACAGCAGCGTTCTACGAGCAGTACTTC.

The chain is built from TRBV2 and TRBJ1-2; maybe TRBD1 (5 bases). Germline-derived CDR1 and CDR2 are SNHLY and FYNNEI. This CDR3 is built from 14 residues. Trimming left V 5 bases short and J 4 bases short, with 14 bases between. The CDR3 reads CASSSPGLIYGYTF. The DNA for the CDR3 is TGTGCCAGCAGTTCCCCGGGACTGATCTATGGCTACACCTTC.

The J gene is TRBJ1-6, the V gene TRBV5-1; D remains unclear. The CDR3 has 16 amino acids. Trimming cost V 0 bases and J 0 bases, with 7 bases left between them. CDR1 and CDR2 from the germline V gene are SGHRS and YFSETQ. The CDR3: CASSLETSSYNSPLHF. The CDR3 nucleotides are TGCGCCAGCAGCTTGGAAACCAGCTCCTATAATTCACCCCTCCACTTT.

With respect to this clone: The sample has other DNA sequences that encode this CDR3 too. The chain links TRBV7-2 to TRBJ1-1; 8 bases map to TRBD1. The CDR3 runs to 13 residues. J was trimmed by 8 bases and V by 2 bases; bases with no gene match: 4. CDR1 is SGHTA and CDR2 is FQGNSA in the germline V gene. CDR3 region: CASSLQGASEAFF. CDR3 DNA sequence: TGTGCCAGCAGCTTACAGGGGGCTTCGGAAGCTTTCTTT. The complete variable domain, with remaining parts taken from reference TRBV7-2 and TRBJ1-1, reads GAGVSQSPSNKVTEKGKDVELRCDPISGHTALYWYRQSLGQGLEFLIYFQGNSAPDKSGLPSDRFSAERTGGSVSTLTIQRTQQEDSAVYLCASSLQGASEAFFGQGTRLTVV.

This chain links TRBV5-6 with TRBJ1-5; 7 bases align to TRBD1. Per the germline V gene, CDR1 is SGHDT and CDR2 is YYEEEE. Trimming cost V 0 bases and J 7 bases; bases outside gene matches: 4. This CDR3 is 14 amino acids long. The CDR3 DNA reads TGTGCCAGCAGCTTGGACAGGGGAAGCCAGCCCCAGCATTTT. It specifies CASSLDRGSQPQHF.

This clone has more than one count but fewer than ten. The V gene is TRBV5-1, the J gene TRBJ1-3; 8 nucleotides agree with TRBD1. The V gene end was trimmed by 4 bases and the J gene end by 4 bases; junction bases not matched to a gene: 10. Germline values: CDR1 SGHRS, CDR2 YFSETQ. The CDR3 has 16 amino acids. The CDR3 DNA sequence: TGCGCCAGCAGCCTAGGACAGGGAAGTATAGGAAACACCATATATTTT. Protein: CASSLGQGSIGNTIYF. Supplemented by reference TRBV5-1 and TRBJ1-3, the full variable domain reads KAGVTQTPRYLIKTRGQQVTLSCSPISGHRSVSWYQQTPGQGLQFLFEYFSETQRNKGNFPGRFSGRQFSNSRSEMNVSTLELGDSALYLCASSLGQGSIGNTIYFGEGSWLTVV.

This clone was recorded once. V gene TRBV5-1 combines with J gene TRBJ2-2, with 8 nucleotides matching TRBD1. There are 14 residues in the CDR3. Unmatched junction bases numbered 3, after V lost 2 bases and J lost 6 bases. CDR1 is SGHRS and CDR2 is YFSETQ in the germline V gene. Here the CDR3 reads CASSLQGVPGELFF. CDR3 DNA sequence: TGCGCCAGCAGCTTACAGGGGGTCCCCGGGGAGCTGTTTTTT.

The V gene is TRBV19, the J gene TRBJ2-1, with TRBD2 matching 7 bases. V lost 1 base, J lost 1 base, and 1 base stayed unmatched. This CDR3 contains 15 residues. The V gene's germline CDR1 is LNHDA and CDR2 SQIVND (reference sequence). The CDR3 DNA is TGTGCCAGTAGTATAGCGGGGGGATCCTACAATGAGCAGTTCTTC. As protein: CASSIAGGSYNEQFF.

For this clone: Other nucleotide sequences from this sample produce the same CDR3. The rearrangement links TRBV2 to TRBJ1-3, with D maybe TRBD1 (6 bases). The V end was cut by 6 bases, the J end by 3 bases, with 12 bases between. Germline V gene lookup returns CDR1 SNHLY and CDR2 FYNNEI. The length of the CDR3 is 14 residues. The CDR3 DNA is TGTGCCAGCAGACAAGGGGGTAGTGGAAACACCATATATTTT. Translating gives CASRQGGSGNTIYF.

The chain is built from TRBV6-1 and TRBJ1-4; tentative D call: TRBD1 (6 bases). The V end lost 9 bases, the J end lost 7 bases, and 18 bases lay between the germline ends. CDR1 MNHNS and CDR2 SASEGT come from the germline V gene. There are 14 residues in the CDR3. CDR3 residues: CASGNRVEGEKLFF. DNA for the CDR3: TGTGCCAGTGGCAACAGGGTAGAAGGTGAAAAACTGTTTTTT.

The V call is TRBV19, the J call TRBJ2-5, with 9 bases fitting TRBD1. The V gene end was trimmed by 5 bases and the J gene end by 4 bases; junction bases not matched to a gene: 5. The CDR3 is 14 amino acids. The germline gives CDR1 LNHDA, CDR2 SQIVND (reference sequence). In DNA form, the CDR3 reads TGTGCCAGTAGTGTACAGGGGGCGGGAGAGACCCAGTACTTC. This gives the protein CASSVQGAGETQYF.

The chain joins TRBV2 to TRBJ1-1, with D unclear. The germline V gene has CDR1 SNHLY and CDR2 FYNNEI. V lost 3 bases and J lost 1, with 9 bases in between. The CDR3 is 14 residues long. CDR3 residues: CASSDYSGNTEAFF. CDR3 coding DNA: TGTGCCAGCAGTGATTACAGTGGGAACACTGAAGCTTTCTTT.

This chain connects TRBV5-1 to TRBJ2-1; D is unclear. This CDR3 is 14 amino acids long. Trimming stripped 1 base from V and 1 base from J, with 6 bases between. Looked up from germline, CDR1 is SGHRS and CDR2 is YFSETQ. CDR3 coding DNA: TGCGCCAGCAGCTTGCCCTTATCCTACAATGAGCAGTTCTTC. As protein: CASSLPLSYNEQFF.

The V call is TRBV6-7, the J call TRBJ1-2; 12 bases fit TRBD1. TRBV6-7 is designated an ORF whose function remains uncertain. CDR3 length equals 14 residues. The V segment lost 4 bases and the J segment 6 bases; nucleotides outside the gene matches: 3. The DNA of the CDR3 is TGTGCCAGCAGTTTGGGACAGGGGGCTCATGGCTACACCTTC. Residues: CASSLGQGAHGYTF.

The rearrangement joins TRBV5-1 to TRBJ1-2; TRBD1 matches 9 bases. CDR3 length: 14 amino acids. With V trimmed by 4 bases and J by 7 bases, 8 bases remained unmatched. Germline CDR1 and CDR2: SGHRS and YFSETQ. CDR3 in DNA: TGCGCCAGCAGCGGGGGACAGGGAAGTGCTGGCTACACCTTC. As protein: CASSGGQGSAGYTF.

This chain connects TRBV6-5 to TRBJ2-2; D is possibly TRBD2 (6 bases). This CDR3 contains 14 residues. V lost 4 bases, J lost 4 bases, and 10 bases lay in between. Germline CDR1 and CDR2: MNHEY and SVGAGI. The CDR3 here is CASSLLAFTGELFF. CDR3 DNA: TGTGCCAGCAGTTTACTAGCATTCACCGGGGAGCTGTTTTTT.